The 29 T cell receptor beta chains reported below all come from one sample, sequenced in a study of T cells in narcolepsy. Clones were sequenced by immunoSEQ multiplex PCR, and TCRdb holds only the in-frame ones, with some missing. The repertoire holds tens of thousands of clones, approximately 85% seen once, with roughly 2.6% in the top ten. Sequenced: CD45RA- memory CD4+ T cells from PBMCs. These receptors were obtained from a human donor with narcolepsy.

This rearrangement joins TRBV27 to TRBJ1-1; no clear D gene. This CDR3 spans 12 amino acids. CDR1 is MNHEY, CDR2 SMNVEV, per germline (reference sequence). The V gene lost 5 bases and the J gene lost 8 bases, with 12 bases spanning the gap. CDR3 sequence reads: CASSGRPGEAFF. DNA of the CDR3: TGTGCCAGCAGTGGAAGACCCGGGGAAGCTTTCTTT.

CDR3 amino acids: CASRPGQGSSSGYGYTF. The CDR3 DNA is TGTGCCAGCAGGCCTGGACAGGGGAGCTCTTCGGGCTATGGCTACACCTTC. This chain connects TRBV5-4 to TRBJ1-2, with 9 positions matching TRBD1. CDR3 length: 17 amino acids. Germline lookup yields CDR1 SGHNT and CDR2 YYREEE (reference sequence). J lost 4 bases, V lost 5 bases, and 15 bases had no gene match.

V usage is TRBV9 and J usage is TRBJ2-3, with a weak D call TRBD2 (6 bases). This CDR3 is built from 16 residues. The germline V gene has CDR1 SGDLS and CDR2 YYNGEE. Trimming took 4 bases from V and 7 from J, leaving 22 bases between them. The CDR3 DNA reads TGTGCCAGCAGCCCGTGGAGGGACGCTGACTTGTATACGCAGTATTTT. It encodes CASSPWRDADLYTQYF.

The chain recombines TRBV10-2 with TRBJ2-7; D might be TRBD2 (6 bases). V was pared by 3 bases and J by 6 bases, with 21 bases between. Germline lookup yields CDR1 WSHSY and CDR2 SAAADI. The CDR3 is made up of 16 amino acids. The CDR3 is CASSEKEAGHSGEQYF. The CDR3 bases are TGCGCCAGCAGTGAAAAGGAGGCGGGGCATAGCGGCGAGCAGTACTTC.

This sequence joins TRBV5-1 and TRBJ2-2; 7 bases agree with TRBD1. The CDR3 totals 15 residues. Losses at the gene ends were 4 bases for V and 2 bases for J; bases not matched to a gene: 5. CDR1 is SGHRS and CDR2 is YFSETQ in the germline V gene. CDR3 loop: CASSLTGPNTGELFF. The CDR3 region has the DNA TGCGCCAGCAGCCTGACAGGGCCCAACACCGGGGAGCTGTTTTTT.

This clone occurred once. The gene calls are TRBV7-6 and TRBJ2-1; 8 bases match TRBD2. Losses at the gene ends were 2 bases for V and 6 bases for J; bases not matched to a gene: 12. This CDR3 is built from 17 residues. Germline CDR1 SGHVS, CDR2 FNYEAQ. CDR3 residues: CASSLSINPGTSNEQFF. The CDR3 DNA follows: TGTGCCAGCAGCTTATCTATCAACCCCGGGACTAGCAATGAGCAGTTCTTC.

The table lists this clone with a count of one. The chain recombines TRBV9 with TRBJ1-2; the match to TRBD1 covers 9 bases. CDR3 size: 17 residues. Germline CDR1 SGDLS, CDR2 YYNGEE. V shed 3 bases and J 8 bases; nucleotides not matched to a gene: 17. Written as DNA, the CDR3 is TGTGCCAGCAGCGCCGGCGACTACAGGGGGCCCGCGGTCGGCTACACCTTC. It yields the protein CASSAGDYRGPAVGYTF.

The CDR3 sequence is CASSRSWAETQYF. In DNA form, the CDR3 reads TGCGCCAGCAGCCGAAGTTGGGCGGAGACCCAGTACTTC. J is TRBJ2-5 and V is TRBV4-3; the D is unclear. CDR3 length: 13 residues. With 4 bases removed from V and 5 bases from J, the gap between germline ends came to 11 bases. Germline values: CDR1 LGHNA, CDR2 YSLEER.

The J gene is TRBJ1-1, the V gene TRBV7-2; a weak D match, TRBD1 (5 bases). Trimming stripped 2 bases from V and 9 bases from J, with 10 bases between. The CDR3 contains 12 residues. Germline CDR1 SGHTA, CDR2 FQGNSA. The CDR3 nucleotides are TGTGCCAGCAGCTTATCGGCGGGGCAAGCTTTCTTT. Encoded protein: CASSLSAGQAFF. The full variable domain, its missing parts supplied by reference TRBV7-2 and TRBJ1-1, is GAGVSQSPSNKVTEKGKDVELRCDPISGHTALYWYRQSLGQGLEFLIYFQGNSAPDKSGLPSDRFSAERTGGSVSTLTIQRTQQEDSAVYLCASSLSAGQAFFGQGTRLTVV.

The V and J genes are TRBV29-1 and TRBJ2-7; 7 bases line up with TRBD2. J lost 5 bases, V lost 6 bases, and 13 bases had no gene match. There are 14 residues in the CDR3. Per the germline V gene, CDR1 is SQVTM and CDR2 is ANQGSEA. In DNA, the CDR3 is TGCAGCGTGAAATCTAGCGGAGGTCCAGACGAGCAGTACTTC. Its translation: CSVKSSGGPDEQYF.

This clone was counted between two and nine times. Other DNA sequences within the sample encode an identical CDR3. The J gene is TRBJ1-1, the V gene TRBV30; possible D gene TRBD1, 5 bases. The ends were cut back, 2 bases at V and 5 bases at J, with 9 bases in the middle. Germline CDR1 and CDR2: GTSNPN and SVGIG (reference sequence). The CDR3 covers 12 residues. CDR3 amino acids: CAWSTGRTEAFF. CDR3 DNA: TGTGCCTGGAGTACGGGGCGAACTGAAGCTTTCTTT.

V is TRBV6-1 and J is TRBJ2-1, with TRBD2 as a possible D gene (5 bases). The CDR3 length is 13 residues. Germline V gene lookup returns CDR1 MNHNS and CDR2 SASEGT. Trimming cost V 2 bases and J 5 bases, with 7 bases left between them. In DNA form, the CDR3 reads TGTGCCAGCAGTGAACGAGCGGACAATGAGCAGTTCTTC. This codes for CASSERADNEQFF.

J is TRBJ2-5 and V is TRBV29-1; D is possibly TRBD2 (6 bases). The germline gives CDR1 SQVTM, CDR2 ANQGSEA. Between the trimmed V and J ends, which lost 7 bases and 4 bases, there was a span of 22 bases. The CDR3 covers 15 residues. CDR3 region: CSGDGTSEGVETQYF. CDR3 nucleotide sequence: TGCAGCGGGGACGGGACTTCTGAAGGGGTAGAGACCCAGTACTTC.

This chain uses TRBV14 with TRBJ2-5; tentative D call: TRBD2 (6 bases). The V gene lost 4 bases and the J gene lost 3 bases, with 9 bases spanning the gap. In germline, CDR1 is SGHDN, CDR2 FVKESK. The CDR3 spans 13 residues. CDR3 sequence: CASSRTGEETQYF. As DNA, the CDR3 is TGTGCCAGCAGCCGGACGGGGGAAGAGACCCAGTACTTC.

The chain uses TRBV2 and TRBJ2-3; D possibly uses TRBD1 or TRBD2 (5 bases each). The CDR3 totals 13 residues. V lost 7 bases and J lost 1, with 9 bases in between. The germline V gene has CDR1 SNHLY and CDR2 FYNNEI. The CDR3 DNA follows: TGTGCCAGCAACCGAGGGGGCACAGATACGCAGTATTTT. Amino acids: CASNRGGTDTQYF.

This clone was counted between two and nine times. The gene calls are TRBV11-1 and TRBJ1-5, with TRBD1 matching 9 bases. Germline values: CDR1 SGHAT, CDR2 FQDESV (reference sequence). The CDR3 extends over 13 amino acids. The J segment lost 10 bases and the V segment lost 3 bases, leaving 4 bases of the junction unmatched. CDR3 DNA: TGTGCCAGCAGCTTTGGGACAGGGACCCCCCAGCATTTT. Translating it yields CASSFGTGTPQHF.

CDR3 loop: CSVLAGGGEQYF. CDR3 sequence (DNA): TGCAGCGTCCTAGCGGGAGGAGGCGAGCAGTACTTC. The chain has TRBV29-1 and TRBJ2-7; 11 bases map to TRBD2. The junction had 4 bases not matched to a gene; V was cut back by 6 bases and J by 6 bases. CDR1 SQVTM and CDR2 ANQGSEA come from the germline V gene. The CDR3 is made up of 12 amino acids.

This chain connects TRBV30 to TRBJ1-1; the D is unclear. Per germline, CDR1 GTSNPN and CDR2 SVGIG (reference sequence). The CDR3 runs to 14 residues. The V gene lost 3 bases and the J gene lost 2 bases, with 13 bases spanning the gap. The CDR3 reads CAWSRTVTNTEAFF. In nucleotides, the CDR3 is TGTGCCTGGAGCAGGACTGTTACTAACACTGAAGCTTTCTTT. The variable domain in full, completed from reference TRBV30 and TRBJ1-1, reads SQTIHQWPATLVQPVGSPLSLECTVEGTSNPNLYWYRQAAGRGLQLLFYSVGIGQISSEVPQNLSASRPQDRQFILSSKKLLLSDSGFYLCAWSRTVTNTEAFFGQGTRLTVV.

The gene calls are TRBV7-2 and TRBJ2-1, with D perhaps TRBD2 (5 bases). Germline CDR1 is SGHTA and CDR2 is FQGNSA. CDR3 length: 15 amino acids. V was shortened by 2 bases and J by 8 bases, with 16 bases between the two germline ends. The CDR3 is CASSLNRRGRHEQFF. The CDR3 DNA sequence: TGTGCCAGCAGCTTAAATCGAAGAGGGCGGCATGAGCAGTTCTTC.

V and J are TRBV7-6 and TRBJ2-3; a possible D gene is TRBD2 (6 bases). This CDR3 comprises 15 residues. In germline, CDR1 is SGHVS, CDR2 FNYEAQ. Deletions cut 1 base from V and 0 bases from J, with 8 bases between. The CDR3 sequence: CASSLGGTSTDTQYF. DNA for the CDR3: TGTGCCAGCAGCTTAGGGGGGACTAGCACAGATACGCAGTATTTT. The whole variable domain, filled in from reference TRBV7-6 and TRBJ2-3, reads GAGVSQSPRYKVTKRGQDVALRCDPISGHVSLYWYRQALGQGPEFLTYFNYEAQQDKSGLPNDRFSAERPEGSISTLTIQRTEQRDSAMYRCASSLGGTSTDTQYFGPGTRLTVL.

In DNA, the CDR3 is TGCGCCAGCAGCTTGGCCGGGCAGGGGGGCACAGATACGCAGTATTTT. Its translation is CASSLAGQGGTDTQYF. The rearrangement links TRBV5-1 to TRBJ2-3; 7 bases align to TRBD1. CDR1 and CDR2 from the germline V gene are SGHRS and YFSETQ. With V trimmed by 0 bases and J by 1 base, 5 bases remained unmatched. CDR3 length: 16 amino acids.

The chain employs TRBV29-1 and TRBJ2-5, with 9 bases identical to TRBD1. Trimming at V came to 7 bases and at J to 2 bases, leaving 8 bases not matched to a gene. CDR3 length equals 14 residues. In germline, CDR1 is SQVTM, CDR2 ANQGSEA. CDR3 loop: CSAQTGTGQETQYF. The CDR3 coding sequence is TGCAGCGCCCAAACCGGGACAGGGCAAGAGACCCAGTACTTC.

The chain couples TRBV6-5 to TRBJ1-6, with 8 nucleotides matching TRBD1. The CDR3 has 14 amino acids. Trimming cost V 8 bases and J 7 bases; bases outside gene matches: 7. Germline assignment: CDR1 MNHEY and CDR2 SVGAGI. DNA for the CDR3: TGTGCCAGCCCCTATCAGGGGGCGAATTCACCCCTCCACTTT. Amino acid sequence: CASPYQGANSPLHF.

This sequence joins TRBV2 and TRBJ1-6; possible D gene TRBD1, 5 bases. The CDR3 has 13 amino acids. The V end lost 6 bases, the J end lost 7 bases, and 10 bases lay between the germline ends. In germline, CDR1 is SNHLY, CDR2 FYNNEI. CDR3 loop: CASRGGVNSPLHF. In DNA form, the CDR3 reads TGTGCCAGCAGGGGAGGGGTAAATTCACCCCTCCACTTT. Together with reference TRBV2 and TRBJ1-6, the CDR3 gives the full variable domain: EPEVTQTPSHQVTQMGQEVILRCVPISNHLYFYWYRQILGQKVEFLVSFYNNEISEKSEIFDDQFSVERPDGSNFTLKIRSTKLEDSAMYFCASRGGVNSPLHFGNGTRLTVT.

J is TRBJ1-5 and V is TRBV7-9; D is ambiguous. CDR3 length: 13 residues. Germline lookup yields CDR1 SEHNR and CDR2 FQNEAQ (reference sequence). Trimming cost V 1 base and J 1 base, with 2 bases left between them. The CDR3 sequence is CASSLDSNQPQHF. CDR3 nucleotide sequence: TGTGCCAGCAGCTTAGACAGCAATCAGCCCCAGCATTTT.

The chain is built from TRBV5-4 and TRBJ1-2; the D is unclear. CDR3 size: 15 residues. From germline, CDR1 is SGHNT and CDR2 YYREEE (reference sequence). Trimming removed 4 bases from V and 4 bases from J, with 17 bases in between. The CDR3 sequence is CASSPRTGDGYGYTF. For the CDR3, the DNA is TGTGCCAGCAGCCCCCGGACCGGCGATGGCTATGGCTACACCTTC.

Written as DNA, the CDR3 is TGTGCCAGCAGTTTTAGAGACAAGGGGGGCACTGAAGCTTTCTTT. Its translation is CASSFRDKGGTEAFF. V is TRBV28 and J is TRBJ1-1, with a possible D match to TRBD1 (6 bases). V lost 3 bases and J 4 bases, leaving 15 bases between the germline ends. CDR3 length: 15 residues. Germline values: CDR1 MDHEN, CDR2 SYDVKM.

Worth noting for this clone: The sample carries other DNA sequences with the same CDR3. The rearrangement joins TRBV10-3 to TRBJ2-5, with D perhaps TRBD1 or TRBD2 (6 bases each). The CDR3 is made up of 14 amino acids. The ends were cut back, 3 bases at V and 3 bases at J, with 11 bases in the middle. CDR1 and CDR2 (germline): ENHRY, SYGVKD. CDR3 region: CAISERGPKETQYF. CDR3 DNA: TGTGCCATCAGTGAACGGGGGCCTAAAGAGACCCAGTACTTC.

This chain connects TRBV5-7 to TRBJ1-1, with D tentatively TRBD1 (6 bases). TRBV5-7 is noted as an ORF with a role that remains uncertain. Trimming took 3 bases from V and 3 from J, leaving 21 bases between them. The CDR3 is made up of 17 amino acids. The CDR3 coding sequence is TGTGCCAGCAGCTGGTGGGGGGGGCGTGTTAAGGACACTGAAGCTTTCTTT. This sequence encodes CASSWWGGRVKDTEAFF.